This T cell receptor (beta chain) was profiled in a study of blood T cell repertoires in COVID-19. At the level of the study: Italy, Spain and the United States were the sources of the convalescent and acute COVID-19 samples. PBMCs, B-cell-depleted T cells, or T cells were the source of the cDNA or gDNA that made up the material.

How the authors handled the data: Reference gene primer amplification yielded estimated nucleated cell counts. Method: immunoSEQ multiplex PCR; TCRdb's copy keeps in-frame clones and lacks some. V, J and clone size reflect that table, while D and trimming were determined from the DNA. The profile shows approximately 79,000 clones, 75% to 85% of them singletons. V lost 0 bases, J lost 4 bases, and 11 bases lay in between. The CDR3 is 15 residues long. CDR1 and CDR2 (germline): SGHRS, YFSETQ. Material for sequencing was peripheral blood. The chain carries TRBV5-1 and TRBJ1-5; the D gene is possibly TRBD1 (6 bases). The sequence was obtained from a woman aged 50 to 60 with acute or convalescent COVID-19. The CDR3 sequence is CASSLGPGENQPQHF. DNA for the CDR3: TGCGCCAGCAGCTTGGGGCCAGGGGAAAATCAGCCCCAGCATTTT.